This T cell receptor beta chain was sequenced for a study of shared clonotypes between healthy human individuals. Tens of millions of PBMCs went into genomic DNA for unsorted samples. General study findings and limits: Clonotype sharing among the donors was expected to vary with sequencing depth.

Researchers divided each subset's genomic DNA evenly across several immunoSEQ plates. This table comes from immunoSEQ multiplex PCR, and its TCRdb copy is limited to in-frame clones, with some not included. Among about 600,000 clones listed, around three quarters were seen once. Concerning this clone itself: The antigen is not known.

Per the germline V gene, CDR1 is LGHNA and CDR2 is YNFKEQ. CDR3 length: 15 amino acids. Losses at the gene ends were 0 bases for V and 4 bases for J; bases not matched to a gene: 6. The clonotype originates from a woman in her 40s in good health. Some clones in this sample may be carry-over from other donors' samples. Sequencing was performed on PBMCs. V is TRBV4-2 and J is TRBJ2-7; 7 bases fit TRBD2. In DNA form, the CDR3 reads TGTGCCAGCAGCCAAGAGGACGGGGAGGGATACGAGCAGTACTTC. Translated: CASSQEDGEGYEQYF.